The 19 T cell receptor beta chains below were found in one sample sequenced in a study of blood T cell repertoires in COVID-19. Assay used: immunoSEQ multiplex PCR; TCRdb lists only in-frame clones, some missing. The sample shows 30,000 to 40,000 clones, approximately 86% of them seen only once. Input material: peripheral blood. These receptor sequences come from a man aged 50 to 59 with active or convalescent COVID-19.

The chain combines TRBV28 with TRBJ1-2; 7 nucleotides align to TRBD1. The CDR3 consists of 14 residues. Germline V gives CDR1 MDHEN, CDR2 SYDVKM. J was trimmed by 5 bases and V by 4 bases; bases with no gene match: 7. The CDR3: CASSSSGGRYGYTF. In DNA, the CDR3 is TGTGCCAGCAGTTCCTCAGGGGGAAGGTATGGCTACACCTTC.

V usage is TRBV18 and J usage is TRBJ2-3; 7 nucleotides match TRBD2. From germline, CDR1 is KGHSH and CDR2 LQKENI. The CDR3 spans 17 residues. The trim removed 2 bases at V and 0 bases at J, leaving 8 bases unmatched. CDR3 region: CASSPVGGSGSTDTQYF. As DNA, the CDR3 is TGTGCCAGCTCACCAGTCGGGGGGAGCGGTAGCACAGATACGCAGTATTTT.

The CDR3 region is CAISESGPYEQYF. In DNA, the CDR3 is TGTGCCATCAGTGAGTCGGGGCCCTACGAGCAGTACTTC. The J gene is TRBJ2-7, the V gene TRBV10-3, with TRBD1 as a possible D gene (5 bases). V was shortened by 0 bases and J by 2 bases, with 5 bases between the two germline ends. Germline-derived CDR1 and CDR2 are ENHRY and SYGVKD. The CDR3 runs to 13 residues.

The chain uses TRBV19 and TRBJ1-5; TRBD1 is a possible D gene (5 bases). V was cut by 4 bases and J by 0 bases, with 13 bases left in between. Germline-derived CDR1 and CDR2 are LNHDA and SQIVND (reference sequence). The CDR3 is made up of 16 amino acids. CDR3 DNA sequence: TGTGCCAGTAGTACCAACCCAGGGATTAGCAATCAGCCCCAGCATTTT. Protein: CASSTNPGISNQPQHF.

V gene TRBV6-2 or TRBV6-3 combines with J gene TRBJ2-3, with 8 bases aligning to TRBD2. The V gene's germline CDR1 is MNHEY and CDR2 SVGEGT. V lost 6 bases to trimming and J lost 0 bases; unmatched junction nucleotides: 5. The CDR3 has 15 residues. CDR3 nucleotides: TGTGCCAGCAGCGGCGGGAGGTATAGCACAGATACGCAGTATTTT. Translating it yields CASSGGRYSTDTQYF.

The chain employs TRBV2 and TRBJ2-4; D not resolved. V dropped 3 bases and J dropped 1 base, with 10 bases sitting between them. The CDR3 runs 15 residues. The germline V gene encodes CDR1 SNHLY and CDR2 FYNNEI. CDR3 in DNA: TGTGCCAGCAGTGATCGGTCTCGGGCCAAAAACATTCAGTACTTC. Translating it yields CASSDRSRAKNIQYF.

The chain joins TRBV13 to TRBJ1-4, with 12 bases matching TRBD1. Looked up from germline, CDR1 is PRHDT and CDR2 is FYEKMQ (reference sequence). Germline trimming cut 5 bases from V and 10 bases from J; bases unmatched to any gene: 17. The CDR3 sequence is 18 residues long. The CDR3 region has the DNA TGTGCCAGCAGCCCCGGGACAGGGGGCGCTGGGAGGGGAGCAAAACTGTTTTTT. Translation: CASSPGTGGAGRGAKLFF.

The chain employs TRBV30 and TRBJ2-1; possibly TRBD2 for D (5 bases). The CDR3 is 13 amino acids. V lost 3 bases and J 7 bases, leaving 13 bases between the germline ends. CDR1 is GTSNPN, CDR2 SVGIG, per germline (reference sequence). The CDR3 DNA sequence: TGTGCCTGGAGCCGGGGATTGAGTAATGAGCAGTTCTTC. Translating it yields CAWSRGLSNEQFF.

The chain couples TRBV27 to TRBJ1-5; maybe TRBD1 (5 bases). CDR1 and CDR2 (germline): MNHEY, SMNVEV (reference sequence). V lost 4 bases and J 9 bases, leaving 13 bases between the germline ends. The CDR3 covers 13 residues. This CDR3 is CASSSTAYLPQHF. The CDR3 nucleotides read TGTGCCAGCAGTTCGACAGCCTATCTGCCCCAGCATTTT.

The chain couples TRBV28 to TRBJ1-6, with D maybe TRBD1 (6 bases). Trimming left V 4 bases short and J 13 bases short, with 17 bases between. The CDR3 contains 14 residues. The germline CDR1 and CDR2 sequences are MDHEN and SYDVKM. The CDR3 sequence: CASSWTYRASPLHF. The CDR3 region has the DNA TGTGCCAGCAGTTGGACGTACAGGGCGTCCCCCCTCCACTTT. The variable domain in full, with the rest retrieved from reference TRBV28 and TRBJ1-6, is DVKVTQSSRYLVKRTGEKVFLECVQDMDHENMFWYRQDPGLGLRLIYFSYDVKMKEKGDIPEGYSVSREKKERFSLILESASTNQTSMYLCASSWTYRASPLHFGNGTRLTVT.

This clone was detected only once. This chain joins TRBV3-1 (or the pseudogene TRBV3-2) and TRBJ2-7; 9 bases agree with TRBD2. The length of the CDR3 is 21 residues. Germline V gene data show CDR1 as LGHDT and CDR2 as YNNKEL (reference sequence). Unmatched junction bases numbered 21, after V lost 2 bases and J lost 1 base. The DNA for the CDR3 is TGTGCCAGCAGCCAACCGGGACACCCGCAGGGTAGCGGGAGAGCGTCCTACGAGCAGTACTTC. This translates into CASSQPGHPQGSGRASYEQYF.

The chain has TRBV19 and TRBJ2-1; TRBD2 might be the D (6 bases). Germline V gene sequence: CDR1 LNHDA, CDR2 SQIVND (reference sequence). V lost 4 bases to trimming and J lost 6 bases, with 10 bases between them. This CDR3 comprises 13 residues. CDR3 region: CASSTASANEQFF. The DNA for the CDR3 is TGTGCCAGTAGTACAGCTAGCGCCAATGAGCAGTTCTTC.

This clone turned up a few times. The chain has TRBV5-4 and TRBJ2-5, with a tentative D call TRBD2 (5 bases). From germline, CDR1 is SGHNT and CDR2 YYREEE (reference sequence). This CDR3 comprises 14 residues. Trimming removed 2 bases at V and 4 bases at J, with 12 bases between. The CDR3 here is CASSFSRGSETQYF. The CDR3 DNA reads TGTGCCAGCAGCTTCTCTCGGGGATCAGAGACCCAGTACTTC.

This rearrangement joins TRBV19 to TRBJ1-1; 7 nucleotides align to TRBD1. The germline gives CDR1 LNHDA, CDR2 SQIVND (reference sequence). The CDR3 has 13 amino acids. The J segment lost 3 bases and the V segment lost 4 bases, leaving 2 bases of the junction unmatched. CDR3 amino acids: CASSTDRDTEAFF. In DNA, the CDR3 is TGTGCCAGTAGTACCGACAGGGACACTGAAGCTTTCTTT.

The chain couples TRBV2 to TRBJ1-3; 7 bases map to TRBD1. Looked up from germline, CDR1 is SNHLY and CDR2 is FYNNEI. There are 16 residues in the CDR3. The junction had 4 bases not matched to a gene; V was cut back by 2 bases and J by 0 bases. DNA for the CDR3: TGTGCCAGCAGTGAAAAGGGGGCCCGCTCTGGAAACACCATATATTTT. It is translated as CASSEKGARSGNTIYF.

J is TRBJ1-2 and V is TRBV27, with 7 nucleotides matching TRBD1. V lost 6 bases, J lost 8 bases, and 6 bases stayed unmatched. Germline V gene lookup returns CDR1 MNHEY and CDR2 SMNVEV (reference sequence). The CDR3 covers 12 residues. The CDR3 bases are TGTGCCAGCAGCCAACAGGGGAGCGGCTACACCTTC. Translated: CASSQQGSGYTF.

The CDR3 here is CASSDDSGWGYEQYF. Here the CDR3 DNA reads TGTGCCAGCAGTGACGATAGCGGGTGGGGCTACGAGCAGTACTTC. The chain is built from TRBV2 and TRBJ2-7; TRBD2 matches 7 bases. The V and J ends lost 3 bases and 3 bases, in that order; junction bases with no gene match: 8. CDR1 and CDR2 (germline): SNHLY, FYNNEI. The CDR3 spans 15 residues.

The CDR3, as DNA: TGTGCCAGCAGTGTCGGCAGGGGACCCACCTACGAGCAGTACTTC. This translates into CASSVGRGPTYEQYF. This chain uses TRBV2 with TRBJ2-7, with D tentatively TRBD1 (6 bases). Germline V gives CDR1 SNHLY, CDR2 FYNNEI. This CDR3 is built from 15 residues. V dropped 4 bases and J dropped 2 bases, with 15 bases sitting between them.

The CDR3 nucleotides are TGCGCCAGCAGCTTGGAGACAGGGGAGTCCGAAAAACTGTTTTTT. This codes for CASSLETGESEKLFF. J is TRBJ1-4 and V is TRBV5-1, with TRBD1 matching over 8 bases. Germline V gene sequence: CDR1 SGHRS, CDR2 YFSETQ. Germline trimming cut 0 bases from V and 8 bases from J; bases unmatched to any gene: 6. The CDR3 contains 15 residues. Using reference TRBV5-1 and TRBJ1-4 for the parts outside the CDR3, the full variable domain is KAGVTQTPRYLIKTRGQQVTLSCSPISGHRSVSWYQQTPGQGLQFLFEYFSETQRNKGNFPGRFSGRQFSNSRSEMNVSTLELGDSALYLCASSLETGESEKLFFGSGTQLSVL.